This TCR beta chain was observed in a study of blood T cell repertoires in COVID-19. Across the whole study: The origin of the acute and convalescent COVID-19 samples was the United States, Italy and Spain. T cells, B-cell-depleted T cells, or PBMCs provided the cDNA or gDNA that served as material.

Germline V gene data show CDR1 as SQVTM and CDR2 as ANQGSEA. V gave up 3 bases and J gave up 9 bases, with 6 bases separating them. This CDR3 comprises 10 residues. In the source study's methods: Reference gene primer amplification yielded estimated nucleated cell counts. The repertoire was sequenced with immunoSEQ multiplex PCR; TCRdb's copy has only in-frame clones and lacks some. The V and J calls and clone size come from that table; D and trimming were worked out from the DNA. The repertoire holds about 57,000 clones, with more than 85% as singletons. The TCR originated in a man aged 55 to 70 with acute or convalescent COVID-19. The chain recombines TRBV29-1 with TRBJ1-3; no reliable D call. The source material was peripheral blood. The chain's CDR3 is CSVDLGTIYF. In nucleotides, the CDR3 is TGCAGCGTTGATCTAGGCACCATATATTTT.